This TCR beta chain stems from a study of T cell responses to AZD1222 COVID-19 vaccine. Points on this clone: Its antigen is currently unknown.

CDR1 is MNHEY, CDR2 SVGAGI, per germline. Deletions cut 6 bases from V and 0 bases from J, with 8 bases between. This CDR3 contains 13 residues. Findings and caveats of the study: After two AZD1222 doses, spike-specific TCR breadth and depth rose versus day 0. The donors showed a predominance of white British ancestry and of females, with possible underestimation of clonal diversity.

The method was immunoSEQ multiplex PCR; TCRdb's version includes in-frame clones alone and lacks a portion of them. This table has under 170,000 clones, roughly nine tenths appearing once. The TCR comes from an adult who received the AZD1222 COVID-19 vaccine. The sample in question was peripheral blood, obtained 28 days after the second AZD1222 dose. The chain employs TRBV6-5 and TRBJ1-1; the D is unclear. This CDR3 is CASSPNMNTEAFF. The CDR3 nucleotides read TGTGCCAGCAGCCCCAACATGAACACTGAAGCTTTCTTT.